This TCR beta chain was sequenced in a study of CD8 T cells in ankylosing spondylitis. This clonotype was picked up a small number of times. Its antigen remains unknown. Construction of TCR beta libraries was performed using quantitative 5'-RACE with molecular barcodes. TCRdb re-analysed the 5' RACE reads in MiXCR, keeping a single row per CDR3 protein. The sample lists about 700,000 distinct CDR3 sequences, 19% occurring once. With 0 bases removed from V and 6 bases from J, the gap between germline ends came to 17 bases. The CDR3 is 15 residues long. The germline gives CDR1 DFQATT, CDR2 SNEGSKA (reference sequence). General observations from the study: Reportedly, matched ankylosing spondylitis synovial fluid was significantly enriched for disease-linked clones. Peripheral blood held disease-linked clones only at relatively low frequency, and these were CD8+. The study identified a TCR beta motif of under ten highly homologous variants that appeared characteristic of ankylosing spondylitis blood. Existing reports had already noted some motif variants in reactive arthritis synovial fluid and blood.

The chain combines TRBV20-1 with TRBJ1-1, with D perhaps TRBD1 (6 bases). The receptor was derived from a male donor with ankylosing spondylitis. Sequences were obtained from blood, either unsorted or a sorted T cell fraction (not recorded which). The DNA of the CDR3 is TGCAGTGCTAGAGAGAGGCAGGGGAGGCGCGCTGAAGCTTTCTTT. Its protein product is CSARERQGRRAEAFF.